The next 17 T cell receptor beta chains were all read from a single sample in a study of T cells after yellow fever vaccination. TCRdb re-derived calls from the 5' RACE reads in MiXCR, one entry per CDR3 protein. Of 300,000 to 350,000 distinct CDR3 sequences in the sample, about 7.8% were seen once. The source material was PBMCs, sampled roughly 47 days after the first yellow fever vaccination. All receptors come from a man aged 18 to 30 who received the YFV17D yellow fever vaccine.

The rearrangement joins TRBV5-4 to TRBJ2-5, with a tentative D call TRBD1 (6 bases). In germline, CDR1 is SGHNT, CDR2 YYREEE (reference sequence). V shed 9 bases and J shed 4 bases, with 16 bases lying between them. The CDR3 is 13 amino acids. The CDR3 DNA reads as TGTGCCACGGGGACCCAAGGGGGAGAGACCCAGTACTTC. Translation gives CATGTQGGETQYF.

This clonotype was seen a handful of times. The genes are TRBV20-1 and TRBJ2-1, with TRBD1 matching over 9 bases. The length of the CDR3 is 19 residues. CDR1 and CDR2 (germline): DFQATT, SNEGSKA (reference sequence). J was trimmed by 2 bases and V by 1 base; bases with no gene match: 15. This CDR3 reads CSARVTGTGPWSAYNEQFF. The CDR3, as DNA: TGCAGTGCTAGAGTGACGGGGACAGGGCCTTGGAGCGCCTACAATGAGCAGTTCTTC.

This clonotype was counted only a few times. The genes are TRBV10-3 and TRBJ1-5; no firm D call. V dropped 8 bases and J dropped 4 bases, with 6 bases sitting between them. Germline assignment: CDR1 ENHRY and CDR2 SYGVKD. The CDR3 length is 11 residues. In DNA, the CDR3 is TGTGCCATCGGAGTGAATCAGCCCCAGCATTTT. It codes for CAIGVNQPQHF.

This clonotype was counted between two and nine times. The genes are TRBV9 and TRBJ2-5; D is possibly TRBD1 (6 bases). Germline V lookup: CDR1 SGDLS, CDR2 YYNGEE. This CDR3 has 14 amino acids. V was pared by 2 bases and J by 2 bases, with 10 bases between. The CDR3 protein is CASSVTGNQETQYF. CDR3 nucleotides: TGTGCCAGCAGCGTTACAGGGAATCAAGAGACCCAGTACTTC.

As concerns this clonotype: A much larger clone differs from this one at a single base, so this may be a read error. The rearrangement joins TRBV5-1 to TRBJ2-6; the D gene is possibly TRBD2 (6 bases). Looked up from germline, CDR1 is SGHRS and CDR2 is YFSETQ. The CDR3 extends over 17 amino acids. This CDR3 is CASPRAGLLSVANVLTF. The CDR3 region has the DNA TGCGCCAGCCCTCGCGCGGGACTTCTCTCTGTGGCCAACGTCCTGACTTTC.

There are a few counts of this clonotype. This rearrangement joins TRBV5-4 to TRBJ2-5; D perhaps matches TRBD2 (7 bases). V shed 1 base and J shed 4 bases, with 14 bases lying between them. Germline V gives CDR1 SGHNT, CDR2 YYREEE (reference sequence). The CDR3 length is 15 residues. CDR3: CASSLPGGRTETQYF. The CDR3 nucleotides are TGTGCCAGCAGCTTGCCCGGGGGGCGGACAGAGACCCAGTACTTC.

This clonotype was seen a few times. This rearrangement joins TRBV5-1 to TRBJ2-5; TRBD2 might be the D (5 bases). Germline V CDR1 and CDR2: SGHRS, YFSETQ. With 0 bases removed from V and 0 bases from J, the gap between germline ends came to 9 bases. The CDR3 consists of 15 residues. The CDR3 reads CASSLGESYQETQYF. Written as DNA, the CDR3 is TGCGCCAGCAGCTTGGGGGAGTCGTACCAAGAGACCCAGTACTTC.

This clonotype was found many times. The V call is TRBV4-3, the J call TRBJ1-1, with 7 bases that match TRBD1. Germline-derived CDR1 and CDR2 are LGHNA and YSLEER. With 3 bases clipped from V and 2 bases from J, the junction kept 6 bases outside the gene matches. This CDR3 has 15 amino acids. CDR3 in amino acids: CASSHPGQTNTEAFF. In DNA form, the CDR3 reads TGCGCCAGCAGCCACCCGGGACAGACTAACACTGAAGCTTTCTTT.

This clonotype was found a few times. The V call is TRBV6-5, the J call TRBJ1-6; D is uncertain. The CDR3 covers 15 residues. Trimming left V 0 bases short and J 8 bases short, with 11 bases between. Germline V gene data show CDR1 as MNHEY and CDR2 as SVGAGI. Here the CDR3 reads CASSYSGVRDSPLHF. DNA for the CDR3: TGTGCCAGCAGTTACTCTGGGGTTAGGGATTCACCCCTCCACTTT.

The rearrangement joins TRBV30 to TRBJ2-1; the D gene could be TRBD1 or TRBD2 (5 bases each). Germline CDR1 GTSNPN, CDR2 SVGIG (reference sequence). The CDR3 is 14 residues long. The V end lost 4 bases, the J end lost 0 bases, and 10 bases lay between the germline ends. The CDR3 bases are TGTGCCTGGACTGGGACCGTCTCCTACAATGAGCAGTTCTTC. It codes for CAWTGTVSYNEQFF.

The V and J genes are TRBV7-3 and TRBJ2-1; D unclear. CDR1 is SGHTA and CDR2 is FQGTGA in the germline V gene. Trimming cost V 5 bases and J 7 bases, with 12 bases left between them. The CDR3 has 13 amino acids. The CDR3 is CASSPEPGNEQFF. CDR3 coding DNA: TGTGCCAGCAGCCCGGAACCAGGAAATGAGCAGTTCTTC.

This clonotype was picked up a small number of times. The gene calls are TRBV12-3 or TRBV12-4 and TRBJ2-5; no clear D gene. The ends were cut back, 6 bases at V and 5 bases at J, with 13 bases in the middle. CDR3 size: 13 residues. For the CDR3, the DNA is TGTGCCAGCAGCCCACTTAGTGGGGAGACCCAGTACTTC. It specifies CASSPLSGETQYF.

The J gene is TRBJ2-7, the V gene TRBV28; 8 bases map to TRBD2. The CDR3 spans 17 residues. The V and J ends lost 4 bases and 3 bases, in that order; junction bases with no gene match: 14. Per germline, CDR1 MDHEN and CDR2 SYDVKM. The CDR3 DNA is TGTGCCAGCAGTTCCGCGGGACTAGTCTACGGAATCTACGAGCAGTACGTC. Translated, it gives CASSSAGLVYGIYEQYV.

This chain uses TRBV6-1 with TRBJ1-1, with TRBD1 identical over 7 bases. CDR3 length: 15 residues. V shed 5 bases, J shed 0 bases, and the junction held 6 bases outside the gene matches. The germline V gene encodes CDR1 MNHNS and CDR2 SASEGT. The chain's CDR3 is CASSRDSNMNTEAFF. In nucleotides, the CDR3 is TGTGCCAGCAGTAGGGACAGTAACATGAACACTGAAGCTTTCTTT.

The rearrangement links TRBV4-2 to TRBJ1-1; D ambiguous. CDR1 and CDR2 from the germline V gene are LGHNA and YNFKEQ. The V end lost 0 bases, the J end lost 1 base, and 15 bases lay between the germline ends. CDR3 length equals 17 residues. CDR3 sequence (DNA): TGTGCCAGCAGCCAAGATCGCTCATCTGGCGGGAACACTGAAGCTTTCTTT. Protein product: CASSQDRSSGGNTEAFF.

The J gene is TRBJ2-5, the V gene TRBV15; D is perhaps TRBD2 (5 bases). Trimming stripped 4 bases from V and 0 bases from J, with 15 bases between. The CDR3 runs to 16 residues. Germline assignment: CDR1 LNHNV and CDR2 YYDKDF (reference sequence). CDR3 protein: CATSIRTHLYQETQYF. The CDR3, as DNA: TGTGCCACCAGCATCAGGACTCATTTGTACCAAGAGACCCAGTACTTC. Looking up the rest from reference TRBV15 and TRBJ2-5 gives the full variable domain: DAMVIQNPRYQVTQFGKPVTLSCSQTLNHNVMYWYQQKSSQAPKLLFHYYDKDFNNEADTPDNFQSRRPNTSFCFLDIRSPGLGDTAMYLCATSIRTHLYQETQYFGPGTRLLVL.

Worth noting for this clonotype: One end of the junction varies from germline; a read error may be responsible. The rearrangement joins TRBV7-9 to TRBJ1-5, with D perhaps matching TRBD1 (5 bases). Germline V CDR1 and CDR2: SEHNR, FQNEAQ (reference sequence). The CDR3 contains 12 residues. This chain's CDR3 is CASRLGDQPQHF. As DNA, the CDR3 is TGTGCCAGCAGATTAGGGGATCAGCCCCAGCATTTT.